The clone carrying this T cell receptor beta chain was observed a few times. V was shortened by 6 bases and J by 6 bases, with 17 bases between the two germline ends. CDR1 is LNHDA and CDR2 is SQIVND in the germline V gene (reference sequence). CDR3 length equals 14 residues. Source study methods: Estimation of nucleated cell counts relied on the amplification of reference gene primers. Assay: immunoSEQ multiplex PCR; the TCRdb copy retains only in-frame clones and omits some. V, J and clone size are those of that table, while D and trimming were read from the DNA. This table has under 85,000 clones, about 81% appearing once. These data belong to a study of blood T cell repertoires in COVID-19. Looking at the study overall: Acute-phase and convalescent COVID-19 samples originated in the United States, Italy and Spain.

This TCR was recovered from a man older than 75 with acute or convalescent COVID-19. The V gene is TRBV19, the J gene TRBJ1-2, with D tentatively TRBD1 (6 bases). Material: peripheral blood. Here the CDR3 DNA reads TGTGCCAGTAGAGAGCGGGGGGGCGAGAATGGCTACACCTTC. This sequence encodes CASRERGGENGYTF.